Here is one T cell receptor (beta chain) with its context. This entry belongs to a study of blood T cell repertoires in COVID-19. About the study: From T cells, B-cell-depleted T cells, or PBMCs came the material, which was cDNA or gDNA.

This CDR3 comprises 18 residues. V dropped 0 bases and J dropped 3; count of bases not matched to a gene: 11. The V gene's germline CDR1 is LGHNA and CDR2 YSLEER. Per the authors' pipeline: It was from reference gene primer amplification that nucleated cell counts were estimated. Assay: immunoSEQ multiplex PCR; the TCRdb copy retains only in-frame clones and omits some. V, J and clone size were drawn from that table, and D and trimming were deduced from the DNA. This sample carries 410,000 or so clones, about 88% of them seen once, and the ten largest clones take under 2%. The receptor comes from a woman aged 40 to 50 with COVID-19, enrolled during active disease. The material sequenced was peripheral blood. The chain employs TRBV4-3 and TRBJ1-5, with TRBD1 matching over 7 bases. CDR3: CASSQEKSLDRDNQPQHF. CDR3 DNA: TGCGCCAGCAGCCAAGAAAAAAGTCTCGACAGGGACAATCAGCCCCAGCATTTT.